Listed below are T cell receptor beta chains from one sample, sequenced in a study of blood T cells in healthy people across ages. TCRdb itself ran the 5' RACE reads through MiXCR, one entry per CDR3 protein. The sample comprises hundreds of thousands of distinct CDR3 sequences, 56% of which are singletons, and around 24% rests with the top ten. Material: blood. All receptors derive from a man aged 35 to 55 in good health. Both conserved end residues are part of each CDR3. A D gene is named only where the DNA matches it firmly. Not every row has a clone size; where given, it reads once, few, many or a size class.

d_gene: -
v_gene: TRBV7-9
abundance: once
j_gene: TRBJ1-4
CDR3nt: TGTGCCAGCAGCTTAACGGCGGGCAAACTGTTTTTT
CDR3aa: CASSLTAGKLFF

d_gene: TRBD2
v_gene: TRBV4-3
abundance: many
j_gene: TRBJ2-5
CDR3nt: TGCGCCAGCAGCCAAGAGGGACTAGCGGAGGAGACCCAGTACTTC
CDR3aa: CASSQEGLAEETQYF

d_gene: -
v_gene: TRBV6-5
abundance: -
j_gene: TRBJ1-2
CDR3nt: TGTGCCAGCAGATCCCTCGGAGATGCCTACACCTTC
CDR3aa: CASRSLGDAYTF

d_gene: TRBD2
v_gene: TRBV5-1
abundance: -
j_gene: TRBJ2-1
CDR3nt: TGCGCCAGCAGCTCCGGGACTAGCGGGAATACTGAGCAGTTCTTC
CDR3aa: CASSSGTSGNTEQFF

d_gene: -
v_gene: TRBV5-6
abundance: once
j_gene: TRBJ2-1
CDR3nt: TGTGCCAGCAGCTTGGGTCCGGGGAACAATGAGCAGTTCTTC
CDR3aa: CASSLGPGNNEQFF

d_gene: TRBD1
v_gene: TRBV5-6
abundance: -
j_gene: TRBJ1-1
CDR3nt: TGTGCCAGCAGCGGAATGACAGGGGAGACGACTGAAGCTTTCTTT
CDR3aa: CASSGMTGETTEAFF

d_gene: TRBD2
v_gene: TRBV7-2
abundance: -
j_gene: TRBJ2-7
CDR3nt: TGTGCCAGCAGTCTTAGCGGGACCCGTGGGATGTACTTC
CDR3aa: CASSLSGTRGMYF

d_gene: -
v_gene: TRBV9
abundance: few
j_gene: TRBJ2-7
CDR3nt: TGTGCCAGCAGCGCAACTTTGAAGGACAGAAAGCTCTCCTACGAGCAGTACTTC
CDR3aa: CASSATLKDRKLSYEQYF

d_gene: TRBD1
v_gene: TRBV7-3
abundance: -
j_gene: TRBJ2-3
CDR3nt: TGTGCCAGCAGCTTGACCGGGACAGGGGAAGATACGCAGTATTTT
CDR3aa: CASSLTGTGEDTQYF

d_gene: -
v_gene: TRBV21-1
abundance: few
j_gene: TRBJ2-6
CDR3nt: TGTGCCAGCACGTGGCACTGGGCCAACGTCCTGACTTTC
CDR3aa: CASTWHWANVLTF

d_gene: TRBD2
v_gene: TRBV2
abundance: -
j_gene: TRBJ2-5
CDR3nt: TGTGCCAGCAGTTCTAGCGGGGGGGCAGAGGAGACCCAGTACTTC
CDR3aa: CASSSSGGAEETQYF

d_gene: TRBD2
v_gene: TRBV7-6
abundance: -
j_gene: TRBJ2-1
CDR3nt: TGTGCCAGCAGCCCCCCTAGCGGGGGGGTCTATGAGCAGTTCTTC
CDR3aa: CASSPPSGGVYEQFF

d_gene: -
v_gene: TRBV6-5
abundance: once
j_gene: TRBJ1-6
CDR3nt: TGTGCCAGCAGGATACGGGGTCCAAATTCACCCCTCCACTTT
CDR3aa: CASRIRGPNSPLHF

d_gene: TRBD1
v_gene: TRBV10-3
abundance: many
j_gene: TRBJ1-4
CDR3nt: TGTGCCATCAGCCTCACGGACAGGGGGGAAAAACTGTTTTTT
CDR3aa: CAISLTDRGEKLFF

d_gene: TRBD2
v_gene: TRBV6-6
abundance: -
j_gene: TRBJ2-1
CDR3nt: TGTGCCAGCAGTTCGGGGCGGGGGGCCACCAATGAGCAGTTCTTC
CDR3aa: CASSSGRGATNEQFF

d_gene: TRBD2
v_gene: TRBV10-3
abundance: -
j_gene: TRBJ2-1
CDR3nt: TGTGCCATCAGTGCCCCGGGGGGACTCGAGGGTGAGCAGTTCTTC
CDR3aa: CAISAPGGLEGEQFF

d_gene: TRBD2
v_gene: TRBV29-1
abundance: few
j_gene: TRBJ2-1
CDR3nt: TGCAGCGTCTATACCGGGACTAGCGGCAATGAGCAGTTCTTC
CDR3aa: CSVYTGTSGNEQFF

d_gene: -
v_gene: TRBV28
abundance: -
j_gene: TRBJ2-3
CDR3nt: TGTGCCAGCATCAACCGAGGCGCAGATACGCAGTATTTT
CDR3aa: CASINRGADTQYF

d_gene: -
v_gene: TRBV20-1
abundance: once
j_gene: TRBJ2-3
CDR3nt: TGCAGTGCTATTCTCCCCCAAGACAGGTCTAGCACAGATACGCAGTATTTT
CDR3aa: CSAILPQDRSSTDTQYF

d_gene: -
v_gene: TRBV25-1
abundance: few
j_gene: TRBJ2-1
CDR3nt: TGTGCCAGCAGTGAGGGAAGTTGGGTAGCCGGCAATGAGCAGTTCTTC
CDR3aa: CASSEGSWVAGNEQFF

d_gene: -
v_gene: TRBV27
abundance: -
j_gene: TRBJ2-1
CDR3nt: TGTGCCAGCAGCAACCCTGGCAGTTACAATGAGCAGTTCTTC
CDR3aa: CASSNPGSYNEQFF

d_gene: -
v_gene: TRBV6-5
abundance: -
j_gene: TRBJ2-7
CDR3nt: TGTGCCAGCAGTTTGATCCGGGGCCACGAGCAGTACTTC
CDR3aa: CASSLIRGHEQYF

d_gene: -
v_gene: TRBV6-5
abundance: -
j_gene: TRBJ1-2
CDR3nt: TGTGCCAGCAGCTCCGAATTACAGGGAAACTATGGCTACACCTTC
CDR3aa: CASSSELQGNYGYTF

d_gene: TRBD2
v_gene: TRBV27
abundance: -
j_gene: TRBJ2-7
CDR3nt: TGTGCCGGGGGAGGGTTAGGGACTCACCGCGAGCAGTACTTC
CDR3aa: CAGGGLGTHREQYF

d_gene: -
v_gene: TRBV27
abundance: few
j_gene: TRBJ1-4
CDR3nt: TGTGCCAGCAGTTTATCTTCTCCGCGTAGGGAACTGTTTTTT
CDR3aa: CASSLSSPRRELFF

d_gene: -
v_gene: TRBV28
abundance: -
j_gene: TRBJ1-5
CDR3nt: TGTGCCAGCAGTCATAATCAGCCCCAGCATTTT
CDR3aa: CASSHNQPQHF

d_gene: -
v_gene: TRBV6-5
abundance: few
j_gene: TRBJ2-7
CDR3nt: TGTGCCTCCGGACAGCCCCTCGCCGAGCAGTACTTC
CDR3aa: CASGQPLAEQYF